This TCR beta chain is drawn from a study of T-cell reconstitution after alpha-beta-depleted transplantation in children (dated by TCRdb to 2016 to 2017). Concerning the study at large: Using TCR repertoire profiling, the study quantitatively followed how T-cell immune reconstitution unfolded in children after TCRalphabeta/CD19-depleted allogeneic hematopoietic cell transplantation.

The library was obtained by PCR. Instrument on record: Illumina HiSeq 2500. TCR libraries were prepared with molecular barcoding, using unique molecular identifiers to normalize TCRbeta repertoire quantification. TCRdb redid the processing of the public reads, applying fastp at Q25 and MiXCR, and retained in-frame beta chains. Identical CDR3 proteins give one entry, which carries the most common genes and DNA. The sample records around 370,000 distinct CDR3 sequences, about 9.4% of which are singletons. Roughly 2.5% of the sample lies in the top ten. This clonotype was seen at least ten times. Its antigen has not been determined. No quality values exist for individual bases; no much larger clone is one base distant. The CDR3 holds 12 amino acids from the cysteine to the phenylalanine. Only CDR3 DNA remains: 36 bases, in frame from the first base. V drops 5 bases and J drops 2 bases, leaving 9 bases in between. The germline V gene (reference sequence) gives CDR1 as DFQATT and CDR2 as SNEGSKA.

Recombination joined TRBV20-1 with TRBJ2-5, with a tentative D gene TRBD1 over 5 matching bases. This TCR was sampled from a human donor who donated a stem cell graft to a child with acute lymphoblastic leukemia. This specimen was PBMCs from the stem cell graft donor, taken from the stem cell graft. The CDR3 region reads CSAYRPQETQYF. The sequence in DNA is TGCAGTGCTTACAGGCCACAAGAGACCCAGTACTTC.